This is a list of T cell receptor beta chains from one sample in a study of OX40 agonist ivuxolimab in advanced cancers. Repertoires were generated with immunoSEQ multiplex PCR, while TCRdb's copy carries only in-frame clones and drops some. The sample has 80,000 to 100,000 clones; roughly 91% are singletons. The material sequenced was CD4+ or CD8+ T cells sorted from blood, taken in a trial of the OX40 agonist ivuxolimab. The receptor set was obtained from an adult with an advanced solid tumor such as melanoma, head and neck, liver or kidney cancer. Each CDR3 is given with its conserved first and last residue. Not every row has a clone size; where given, it reads once, few, many or a size class.

v_call: TRBV19
j_call: TRBJ2-5
clone_size: .
cdr3_aa: CASSLTSGRYGGAQYF

v_call: TRBV7-7
j_call: TRBJ2-5
clone_size: .
cdr3_aa: CASSPTGQQETQYF

v_call: TRBV9
j_call: TRBJ1-5
clone_size: .
cdr3_aa: CASSQGQTNQPQHF

v_call: TRBV6-5
j_call: TRBJ1-2
clone_size: .
cdr3_aa: CASSPLTSGEYGYTF

v_call: TRBV4-1
j_call: TRBJ1-4
clone_size: .
cdr3_aa: CASSQDTGRANEKLFF

v_call: TRBV5-5
j_call: TRBJ2-1
clone_size: .
cdr3_aa: CASSLVGTAEQFF

v_call: TRBV7-2
j_call: TRBJ2-2
clone_size: .
cdr3_aa: CASSLRQGGTGELFF

v_call: TRBV7-2
j_call: TRBJ1-1
clone_size: .
cdr3_aa: CASSPDRGAEAFF

v_call: TRBV28
j_call: TRBJ2-7
clone_size: few
cdr3_aa: CASGKGLAGVEQYF

v_call: TRBV6-6
j_call: TRBJ2-2
clone_size: .
cdr3_aa: CASSYRGQGIGELFF

v_call: TRBV2
j_call: TRBJ1-5
clone_size: .
cdr3_aa: CASSEHRGDQPQHF

v_call: TRBV13
j_call: TRBJ2-2
clone_size: .
cdr3_aa: CASSFGSTGELFF

v_call: TRBV6-5
j_call: TRBJ2-1
clone_size: .
cdr3_aa: CASSYGSGHGNEQFF

v_call: TRBV19
j_call: TRBJ2-1
clone_size: .
cdr3_aa: CASRWEGQTGNEQFF

v_call: TRBV28
j_call: TRBJ1-2
clone_size: .
cdr3_aa: CASSSPSVRVGYGYTF

v_call: TRBV4-3
j_call: TRBJ1-2
clone_size: .
cdr3_aa: CASSPADRENYGYTF

v_call: TRBV7-2
j_call: TRBJ2-3
clone_size: .
cdr3_aa: CASSSTYNTDTQYF

v_call: TRBV7-9
j_call: TRBJ2-7
clone_size: .
cdr3_aa: CASSFTQGAEQYF

v_call: TRBV27
j_call: TRBJ1-5
clone_size: .
cdr3_aa: CASSLSALSNQPQHF

v_call: TRBV28
j_call: TRBJ2-1
clone_size: .
cdr3_aa: CASRLPPGAGGPGNEQFF

v_call: TRBV19
j_call: TRBJ2-7
clone_size: .
cdr3_aa: CASSIADRGNRLEQYF

v_call: TRBV27
j_call: TRBJ1-4
clone_size: .
cdr3_aa: CASSPLLEFPGANEKLFF

v_call: TRBV28
j_call: TRBJ2-6
clone_size: .
cdr3_aa: CASSSSGANVLTF

v_call: TRBV6-5
j_call: TRBJ2-1
clone_size: once
cdr3_aa: CASGRGPNEQFF

v_call: TRBV28
j_call: TRBJ2-1
clone_size: .
cdr3_aa: CASRTGGLYNEQFF

v_call: TRBV11-3
j_call: TRBJ1-1
clone_size: .
cdr3_aa: CASSLQGNTEAFF

v_call: TRBV11-3
j_call: TRBJ2-7
clone_size: .
cdr3_aa: CASSLGDGRVNEQYF

v_call: TRBV7-2
j_call: TRBJ2-2
clone_size: .
cdr3_aa: CASSATSTGELFF

v_call: TRBV19
j_call: TRBJ2-2
clone_size: .
cdr3_aa: CASRSPGWNTGELFF

v_call: TRBV5-1
j_call: TRBJ2-2
clone_size: .
cdr3_aa: CASSVDRGTGELFF

v_call: TRBV7-3
j_call: TRBJ2-5
clone_size: once
cdr3_aa: CASSLEQGWETQYF

v_call: TRBV7-2
j_call: TRBJ1-4
clone_size: .
cdr3_aa: CASSPRTNEKLFF

v_call: TRBV19
j_call: TRBJ1-3
clone_size: once
cdr3_aa: CASRTDREVGNTIYF

v_call: TRBV5-1
j_call: TRBJ2-5
clone_size: few
cdr3_aa: CASNVGTGTFQETQYF

v_call: TRBV7-3
j_call: .
clone_size: once
cdr3_aa: CASGLAGEGEQYF

v_call: TRBV11-3
j_call: TRBJ1-2
clone_size: .
cdr3_aa: CASSLGVGRPDTF

v_call: TRBV7-3
j_call: TRBJ2-2
clone_size: .
cdr3_aa: CASSLQAGEHGELFF

v_call: TRBV11-2
j_call: TRBJ2-5
clone_size: .
cdr3_aa: CASSAGTPGQETQYF

v_call: TRBV7-6
j_call: TRBJ2-5
clone_size: .
cdr3_aa: CASSLGRSPGTQYF

v_call: TRBV6-1
j_call: TRBJ2-7
clone_size: .
cdr3_aa: CASSRDRGYEQYF

v_call: TRBV18
j_call: TRBJ2-2
clone_size: .
cdr3_aa: CASSPPEKQAYTGELFF

v_call: TRBV5-1
j_call: TRBJ2-1
clone_size: .
cdr3_aa: CASSSLGLAGGLGGQFF

v_call: TRBV7-9
j_call: TRBJ1-1
clone_size: .
cdr3_aa: CASSRGWTEAFF

v_call: TRBV11-3
j_call: TRBJ1-1
clone_size: .
cdr3_aa: CASSPGAGGTEAFF

v_call: TRBV5-4
j_call: TRBJ2-2
clone_size: .
cdr3_aa: CASSTTGAVGELFF

v_call: TRBV7-8
j_call: TRBJ1-1
clone_size: .
cdr3_aa: CASSLEGSTEAFF

v_call: TRBV6-4
j_call: TRBJ2-2
clone_size: .
cdr3_aa: CASSDSIPGELFF

v_call: TRBV7-3
j_call: TRBJ2-7
clone_size: .
cdr3_aa: CASSQETSGIGEQYF

v_call: TRBV29-1
j_call: TRBJ1-2
clone_size: .
cdr3_aa: CSVARANYGYTF

v_call: TRBV19
j_call: TRBJ2-7
clone_size: .
cdr3_aa: CASSIFYFTYEQYF

v_call: TRBV29-1
j_call: TRBJ1-1
clone_size: .
cdr3_aa: CSVEVGAVAFF